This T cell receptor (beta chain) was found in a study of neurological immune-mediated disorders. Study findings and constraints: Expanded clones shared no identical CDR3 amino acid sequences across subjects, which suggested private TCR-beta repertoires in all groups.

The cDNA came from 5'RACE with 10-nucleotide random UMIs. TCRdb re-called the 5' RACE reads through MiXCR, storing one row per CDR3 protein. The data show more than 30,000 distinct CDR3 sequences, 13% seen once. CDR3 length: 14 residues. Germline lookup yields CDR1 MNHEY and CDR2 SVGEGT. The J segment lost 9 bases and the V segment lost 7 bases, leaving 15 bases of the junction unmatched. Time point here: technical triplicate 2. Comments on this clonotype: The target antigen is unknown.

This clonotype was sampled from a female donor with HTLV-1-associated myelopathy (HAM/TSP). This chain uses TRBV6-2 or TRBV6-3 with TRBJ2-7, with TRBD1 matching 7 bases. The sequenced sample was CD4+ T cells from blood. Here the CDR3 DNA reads TGTGCCAGCACCTTTCAGTCTCCAGGGGGATCGCAGTACTTC. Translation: CASTFQSPGGSQYF.